These 30 T cell receptor beta chains share one sample of origin, sequenced in a study of cytomegalovirus exposure and HLA in healthy donors. PCR employed 60 Vbeta and 13 Jbeta primers. Sequencing was performed with immunoSEQ multiplex PCR; in TCRdb, only in-frame clones are kept and a portion is missing. The table records about 190,000 clones, about 80% of them present only once. The sample comprised PBMCs. The receptors derive from a woman in her late teens or twenties in good health and CMV-seropositive.

This clone showed up just a few times. The CDR3 reads CASSLPHEKLFF. The CDR3 nucleotides read TGTGCCAGCAGCCTCCCCCATGAAAAACTGTTTTTT. This rearrangement joins TRBV6-1 to TRBJ1-4; D is unresolved. Per the germline V gene, CDR1 is MNHNS and CDR2 is SASEGT. The CDR3 extends over 12 amino acids. Trimming took 6 bases from V and 6 from J, leaving 8 bases between them.

The chain couples TRBV7-9 to TRBJ1-3; D gene uncertain. CDR1 SEHNR and CDR2 FQNEAQ come from the germline V gene (reference sequence). The CDR3 length is 18 residues. Deletions cut 0 bases from V and 4 bases from J, with 19 bases between. DNA of the CDR3: TGTGCCAGCAGCTTAGCGCGGATTCGCGGCCAAGCGGGAAACACCATATATTTT. Its translation is CASSLARIRGQAGNTIYF.

The chain couples TRBV5-1 to TRBJ2-2; 12 nucleotides align to TRBD1. Germline V gene sequence: CDR1 SGHRS, CDR2 YFSETQ. J was trimmed by 7 bases and V by 5 bases; bases with no gene match: 6. The CDR3 is 15 amino acids. CDR3 sequence reads: CASRRGTGGIGELFF. The DNA for the CDR3 is TGCGCCAGCAGACGTGGGACAGGGGGCATCGGGGAGCTGTTTTTT.

This clone has more than one count but fewer than ten. The rearrangement joins TRBV4-2 to TRBJ1-2; 7 bases are shared with TRBD1. The V and J ends lost 3 bases and 4 bases, in that order; junction bases with no gene match: 8. This CDR3 has 15 residues. Germline V gene sequence: CDR1 LGHNA, CDR2 YNFKEQ. The CDR3 region has the DNA TGTGCCAGCAGCCAGGCACACGGGACAGCCTATGGCTACACCTTC. This encodes CASSQAHGTAYGYTF.

The chain uses TRBV6-1 and TRBJ2-3; the D is unclear. Germline values: CDR1 MNHNS, CDR2 SASEGT. This CDR3 spans 16 amino acids. V was pared by 2 bases and J by 1 base, with 13 bases between. CDR3 bases: TGTGCCAGCAGTGAACGCAAGATTGAGGGCACAGATACGCAGTATTTT. This codes for CASSERKIEGTDTQYF.

In this sample, this clone turned up a few times. The chain recombines TRBV29-1 with TRBJ1-2; D is perhaps TRBD1 (5 bases). CDR1 is SQVTM and CDR2 is ANQGSEA in the germline V gene. V gave up 4 bases and J gave up 4 bases, with 10 bases separating them. The CDR3 is 12 residues long. The CDR3 loop reads CSVGGDAYGYTF. CDR3 coding DNA: TGCAGCGTTGGGGGGGACGCCTATGGCTACACCTTC.

V and J are TRBV7-9 and TRBJ2-5; 8 bases map to TRBD1. The germline V gene has CDR1 SEHNR and CDR2 FQNEAQ (reference sequence). V was pared by 5 bases and J by 4 bases, with 12 bases of the junction left unmatched. This CDR3 is built from 16 residues. The DNA for the CDR3 is TGTGCCAGCAGCCCAGGACAGGGCCATAAATTAGAGACCCAGTACTTC. Translation gives CASSPGQGHKLETQYF.

The V and J genes are TRBV29-1 and TRBJ1-2; TRBD1 agrees at 7 bases. CDR3 length: 13 residues. With V trimmed by 7 bases and J by 3 bases, 8 bases remained unmatched. The germline V gene encodes CDR1 SQVTM and CDR2 ANQGSEA. The chain's CDR3 is CSAEQGVDYGYTF. Written as DNA, the CDR3 is TGCAGCGCCGAGCAGGGGGTAGACTATGGCTACACCTTC.

This sequence joins TRBV19 and TRBJ2-7, with a tentative D call TRBD2 (5 bases). Trimming removed 9 bases from V and 2 bases from J, with 17 bases in between. Germline V gene data show CDR1 as LNHDA and CDR2 as SQIVND (reference sequence). The length of the CDR3 is 14 residues. The DNA of the CDR3 is TGTGCCAGCCAGTCGGGGTGGGAGACCTACGAGCAGTACGTC. It codes for CASQSGWETYEQYV.

V is TRBV4-1 and J is TRBJ1-2; D not resolved. Germline V gene data show CDR1 as MGHRA and CDR2 as YSYEKL. The CDR3 covers 15 residues. Trimming took off 4 bases at V and 4 bases at J, with 16 bases between the two ends. The CDR3 nucleotides read TGCGCCAGCAGCCCCTCGAGGGAATCCCTCTATGGCTACACCTTC. Translated: CASSPSRESLYGYTF.

The J gene is TRBJ2-1, the V gene TRBV4-3; 7 bases are a match to TRBD1. V gave up 0 bases and J gave up 5 bases; unmatched junction bases: 7. The CDR3 length is 16 residues. Germline lookup yields CDR1 LGHNA and CDR2 YSLEER. The CDR3 bases are TGCGCCAGCAGCCAAGACGAGGGGGCCGCACACAATGAGCAGTTCTTC. Translated, it gives CASSQDEGAAHNEQFF.

This clone has more than one count but fewer than ten. The chain is built from TRBV6-4 and TRBJ2-1; 12 bases align to TRBD2. The germline V gene encodes CDR1 MRHNA and CDR2 SNTAGT. The CDR3 is made up of 15 amino acids. V shed 3 bases, J shed 7 bases, and the junction held 4 bases outside the gene matches. CDR3 sequence (DNA): TGTGCCAGCAGTGAAACTAGCGGGGGGCTTAATGAGCAGTTCTTC. Its translation is CASSETSGGLNEQFF.

This clone was detected only once. The rearrangement joins TRBV6-1 to TRBJ1-1; 8 bases line up with TRBD1. CDR3 length: 13 amino acids. With 10 bases clipped from V and 2 bases from J, the junction kept 6 bases outside the gene matches. The germline V gene has CDR1 MNHNS and CDR2 SASEGT. The CDR3 loop is CATFDRGNTEAFF. CDR3 DNA: TGTGCCACCTTCGACAGGGGCAACACTGAAGCTTTCTTT.

The rearrangement links TRBV9 to TRBJ2-5; the match to TRBD1 covers 9 bases. CDR1 SGDLS and CDR2 YYNGEE come from the germline V gene. V was clipped by 2 bases and J by 0 bases; unmatched bases: 2. There are 15 residues in the CDR3. CDR3 sequence: CASSVRQGDQETQYF. The CDR3 DNA reads TGTGCCAGCAGCGTCAGACAGGGGGACCAAGAGACCCAGTACTTC.

This clone was seen only a few times. The chain joins TRBV6-1 to TRBJ1-2, with a possible D match to TRBD1 (5 bases). Germline V gene data show CDR1 as MNHNS and CDR2 as SASEGT. The CDR3 loop spans 14 amino acids. Trimming left V 3 bases short and J 0 bases short, with 8 bases between. The CDR3 region is CASSEGHSNYGYTF. In DNA, the CDR3 is TGTGCCAGCAGTGAGGGGCATTCTAACTATGGCTACACCTTC.

The chain has TRBV6-5 and TRBJ1-1; 7 nucleotides line up with TRBD1. The CDR3 length is 13 residues. In germline, CDR1 is MNHEY, CDR2 SVGAGI. J was trimmed by 10 bases and V by 6 bases; bases with no gene match: 11. DNA of the CDR3: TGTGCCAGCAGACTAGACAGGGCAGGAAGAGCTTTCTTT. It is translated as CASRLDRAGRAFF.

This clone was seen a few times. V and J are TRBV9 and TRBJ2-3; D possibly corresponds to TRBD2 (5 bases). This CDR3 contains 14 residues. The germline V gene encodes CDR1 SGDLS and CDR2 YYNGEE. Between the trimmed V and J ends, which lost 0 bases and 6 bases, there was a span of 11 bases. CDR3 nucleotide sequence: TGTGCCAGCAGCGTAGGGGCCTGGGAGGATACGCAGTATTTT. It codes for CASSVGAWEDTQYF.

The V call is TRBV7-8, the J call TRBJ2-5; 9 bases fit TRBD2. CDR3 size: 18 residues. Germline assignment: CDR1 SGHVS and CDR2 FQNEAQ. V lost 1 base to trimming and J lost 1 base; unmatched junction nucleotides: 10. This CDR3 is CASSLVIVAGASQETQYF. The CDR3 bases are TGTGCCAGCAGCTTAGTAATAGTAGCGGGGGCCTCCCAAGAGACCCAGTACTTC.

This clone showed up just a few times. This chain uses TRBV7-3 with TRBJ2-3, with 7 bases that match TRBD2. The J segment lost 0 bases and the V segment lost 5 bases, leaving 5 bases of the junction unmatched. The germline V gene has CDR1 SGHTA and CDR2 FQGTGA. This CDR3 is 15 amino acids long. CDR3 in DNA: TGTGCCAGCAGCCACCCAGCGGGGAGCACAGATACGCAGTATTTT. Its protein is CASSHPAGSTDTQYF.

The genes are TRBV12-1 and TRBJ2-7; TRBD2 is the table's D call, not checked against the DNA. TRBV12-1 is a pseudogene. The CDR3 is 22 amino acids. This chain's CDR3 is CASSLPPGLGGEAVFGPYEQYV. As DNA, the CDR3 is TGTGCCAGCAGCTTACCCCCCGGCCTAGGTGGGGAAGCGGTATTTGGGCCCTACGAGCAGTACGTC.

This clone has a single count. The chain is built from TRBV6-5 and TRBJ1-6; no firm D call. Per germline, CDR1 MNHEY and CDR2 SVGAGI. The CDR3 is 14 residues long. Trimming took 7 bases from V and 7 from J, leaving 14 bases between them. The CDR3: CASTILTPNSPLHF. CDR3 nucleotides: TGTGCCAGCACGATCCTAACCCCCAATTCACCCCTCCACTTT.

CDR3 sequence reads: CASSLDRILAKNIQYF. CDR3 sequence (DNA): TGTGCCAGCAGTTTAGACAGGATCTTAGCCAAAAACATTCAGTACTTC. This sequence joins TRBV27 and TRBJ2-4, with a tentative D call TRBD1 (6 bases). With 2 bases removed from V and 0 bases from J, the gap between germline ends came to 11 bases. The CDR3 has 16 amino acids. Germline V gene lookup returns CDR1 MNHEY and CDR2 SMNVEV (reference sequence).

The rearrangement joins TRBV6-5 to TRBJ1-3; 8 nucleotides agree with TRBD1. The V and J ends lost 8 bases and 1 base, in that order; junction bases with no gene match: 1. This CDR3 is 13 amino acids long. The germline V gene has CDR1 MNHEY and CDR2 SVGAGI. The CDR3 protein is CASWTGSGNTIYF. CDR3 in DNA: TGTGCCAGCTGGACAGGGTCTGGAAACACCATATATTTT.

This chain links TRBV6-1 with TRBJ1-4, with D maybe TRBD1 (6 bases). This CDR3 region has 12 residues. Deletions cut 11 bases from V and 4 bases from J, with 11 bases between. Germline lookup yields CDR1 MNHNS and CDR2 SASEGT. The CDR3 DNA reads TGTGCCCTATCCAGGGGTAATGAAAAACTGTTTTTT. Its translation is CALSRGNEKLFF.

This chain connects TRBV5-1 to TRBJ2-5; no clear D. This CDR3 has 11 residues. V dropped 2 bases and J dropped 4 bases, with 3 bases sitting between them. Looked up from germline, CDR1 is SGHRS and CDR2 is YFSETQ. The DNA for the CDR3 is TGCGCCAGCAGCTTCCGAGAGACCCAGTACTTC. The encoded protein is CASSFRETQYF.

The chain carries TRBV19 and TRBJ1-1; TRBD1 matches at 7 bases. Germline CDR1 and CDR2: LNHDA and SQIVND (reference sequence). J lost 0 bases, V lost 2 bases, and 6 bases had no gene match. The CDR3 runs to 16 residues. CDR3 residues: CASSIWRGQVNTEAFF. CDR3 in DNA: TGTGCCAGTAGTATATGGAGGGGGCAAGTGAACACTGAAGCTTTCTTT.

In DNA, the CDR3 is TGTGCCAGTAGTAGATTGACAGGGTCCTATAATTCACCCCTCCACTTT. Protein: CASSRLTGSYNSPLHF. The chain has TRBV19 and TRBJ1-6; 7 bases are shared with TRBD1. This CDR3 comprises 16 residues. Germline V gives CDR1 LNHDA, CDR2 SQIVND (reference sequence). V dropped 4 bases and J dropped 1; count of bases not matched to a gene: 4.

This rearrangement joins TRBV7-2 to TRBJ2-1; 16 bases align to TRBD2. The CDR3 sequence is 18 residues long. The J segment lost 4 bases and the V segment lost 4 bases, leaving 7 bases of the junction unmatched. Germline V gene data show CDR1 as SGHTA and CDR2 as FQGNSA. The DNA of the CDR3 is TGTGCCAGCAGCTGGGGGACTAGCGGGGGGGCGTTATACAATGAGCAGTTCTTC. It specifies CASSWGTSGGALYNEQFF.

The J gene is TRBJ2-5, the V gene TRBV18; tentatively, D is TRBD2 (6 bases). CDR1 is KGHSH, CDR2 LQKENI, per germline. Trimming removed 4 bases from V and 5 bases from J, with 17 bases in between. This CDR3 spans 15 amino acids. The CDR3 loop is CASSRVSGRRETQYF. The CDR3, as DNA: TGTGCCAGCTCACGGGTTAGCGGTCGGAGGGAGACCCAGTACTTC.

This chain joins TRBV18 and TRBJ1-3; no firm D call. Germline CDR1 KGHSH, CDR2 LQKENI. This CDR3 has 16 amino acids. Trimming removed 2 bases at V and 0 bases at J, with 11 bases between. For the CDR3, the DNA is TGTGCCAGCTCACCAGTAGCCTCCAACTCTGGAAACACCATATATTTT. Translated, it gives CASSPVASNSGNTIYF.